This T cell receptor (beta chain) was captured by sequencing in a study of CD8 T cells in ankylosing spondylitis. TCRdb used MiXCR to reprocess the 5' RACE reads, holding one entry per CDR3 protein. The sample holds 800,000 to 900,000 distinct CDR3 sequences; 10% to 15% are singletons and the top ten take about 0.5%. Broader study findings: For ankylosing spondylitis blood, a TCR beta motif of fewer than 10 highly homologous variants appeared characteristic.

This clonotype showed up many times. Its antigen is currently unknown. CDR3 size: 12 residues. Germline V gene sequence: CDR1 MNHEY, CDR2 SVGEGT. Trimming stripped 9 bases from V and 1 base from J, with 7 bases between. Sequencing was performed on blood, either unsorted or a sorted T cell fraction (not recorded which). The TCR was taken from a male donor with ankylosing spondylitis. The chain combines TRBV6-2 or TRBV6-3 with TRBJ2-1; weak D call: TRBD2 (5 bases). CDR3 amino acids: CASSVSYNEQFF. For the CDR3, the DNA is TGTGCCAGTAGCGTATCCTACAATGAGCAGTTCTTC.